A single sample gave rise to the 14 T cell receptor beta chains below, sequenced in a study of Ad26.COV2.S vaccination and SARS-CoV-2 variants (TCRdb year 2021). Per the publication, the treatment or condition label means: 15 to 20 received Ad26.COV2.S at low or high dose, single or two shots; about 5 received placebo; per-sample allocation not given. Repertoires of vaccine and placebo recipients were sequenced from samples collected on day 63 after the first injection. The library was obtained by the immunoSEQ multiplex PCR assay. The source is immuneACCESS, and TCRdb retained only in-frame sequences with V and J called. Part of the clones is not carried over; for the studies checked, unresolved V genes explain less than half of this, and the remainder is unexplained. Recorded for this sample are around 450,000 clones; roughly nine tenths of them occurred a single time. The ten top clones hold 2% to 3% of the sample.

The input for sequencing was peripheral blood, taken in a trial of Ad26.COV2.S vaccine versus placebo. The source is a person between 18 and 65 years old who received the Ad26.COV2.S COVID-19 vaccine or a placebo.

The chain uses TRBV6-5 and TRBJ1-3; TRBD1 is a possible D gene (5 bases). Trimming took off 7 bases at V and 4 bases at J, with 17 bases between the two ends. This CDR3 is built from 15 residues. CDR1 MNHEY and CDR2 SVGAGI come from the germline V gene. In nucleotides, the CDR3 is TGTGCCAGCATCTATAGGGGTTTCGACGGAAACACCATATATTTT. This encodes CASIYRGFDGNTIYF.

The CDR3 sequence: CASSYWGSGTEAFF. CDR3 DNA: TGTGCCAGCAGTTACTGGGGGAGCGGCACTGAAGCTTTCTTT. This chain uses TRBV6-2 or TRBV6-3 with TRBJ1-1; weak D call: TRBD1 (5 bases). Germline CDR1 MNHEY, CDR2 SVGEGT. The CDR3 covers 14 residues. The V end lost 1 base, the J end lost 4 bases, and 10 bases lay between the germline ends.

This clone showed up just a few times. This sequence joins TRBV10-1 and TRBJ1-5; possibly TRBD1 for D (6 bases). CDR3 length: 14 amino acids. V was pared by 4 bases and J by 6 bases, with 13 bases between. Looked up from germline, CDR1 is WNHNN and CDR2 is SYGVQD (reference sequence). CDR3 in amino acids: CASSGRDRRQPQHF. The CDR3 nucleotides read TGCGCCAGCAGTGGCCGAGACAGGCGTCAGCCCCAGCATTTT.

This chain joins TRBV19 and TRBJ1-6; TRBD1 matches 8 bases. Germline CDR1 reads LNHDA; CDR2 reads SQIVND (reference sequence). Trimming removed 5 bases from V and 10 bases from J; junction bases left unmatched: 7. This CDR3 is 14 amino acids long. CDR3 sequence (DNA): TGTGCCAGTAGTCTACAGGGGGAGAACTCACCCCTCCACTTT. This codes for CASSLQGENSPLHF.

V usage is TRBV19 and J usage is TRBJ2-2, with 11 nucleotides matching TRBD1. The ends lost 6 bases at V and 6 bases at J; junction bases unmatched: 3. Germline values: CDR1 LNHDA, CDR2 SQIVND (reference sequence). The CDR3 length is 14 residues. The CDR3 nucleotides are TGTGCCAGTAGGGACAGGGGGCGATCCGGGGAGCTGTTTTTT. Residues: CASRDRGRSGELFF.

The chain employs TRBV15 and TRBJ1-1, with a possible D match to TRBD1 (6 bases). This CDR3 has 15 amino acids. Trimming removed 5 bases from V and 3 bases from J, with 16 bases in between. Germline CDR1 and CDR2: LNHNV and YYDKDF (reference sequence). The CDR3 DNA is TGTGCCACCAGCCTCCTGGGGGCGGCGGACACTGAAGCTTTCTTT. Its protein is CATSLLGAADTEAFF.

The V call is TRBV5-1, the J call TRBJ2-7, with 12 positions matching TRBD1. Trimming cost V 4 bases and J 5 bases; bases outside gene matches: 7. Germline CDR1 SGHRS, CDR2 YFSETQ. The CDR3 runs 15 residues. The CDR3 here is CASSPGTGGPHEQYV. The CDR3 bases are TGCGCCAGCAGCCCAGGGACAGGGGGCCCCCACGAGCAGTACGTC.

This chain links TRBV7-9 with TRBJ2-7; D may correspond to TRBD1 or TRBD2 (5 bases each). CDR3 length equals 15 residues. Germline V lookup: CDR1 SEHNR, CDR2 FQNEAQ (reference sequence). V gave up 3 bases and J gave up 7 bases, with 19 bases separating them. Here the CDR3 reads CASSLGPTALMEQYF. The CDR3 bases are TGTGCCAGCAGCTTGGGACCGACAGCCCTAATGGAGCAGTACTTC.

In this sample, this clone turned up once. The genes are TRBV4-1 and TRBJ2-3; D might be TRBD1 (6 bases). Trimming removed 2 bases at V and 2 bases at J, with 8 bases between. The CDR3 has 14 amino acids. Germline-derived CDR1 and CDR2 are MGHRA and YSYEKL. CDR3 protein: CASSQWTATDTQYF. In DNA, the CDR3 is TGCGCCAGCAGCCAATGGACAGCCACAGATACGCAGTATTTT.

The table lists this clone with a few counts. This CDR3 reads CASSKVKGDRESEQFF. The CDR3 nucleotides are TGTGCCAGCAGCAAAGTAAAAGGGGACAGGGAGAGTGAGCAGTTCTTC. The chain couples TRBV21-1 to TRBJ2-1; the D call TRBD1 from the table was never checked on the DNA. TRBV21-1 is assigned pseudogene status. The CDR3 is 16 amino acids.

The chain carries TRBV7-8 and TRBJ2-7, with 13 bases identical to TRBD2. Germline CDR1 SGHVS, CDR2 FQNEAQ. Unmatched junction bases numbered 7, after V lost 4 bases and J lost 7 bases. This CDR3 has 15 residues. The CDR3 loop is CASSSLRLAGGEQYV. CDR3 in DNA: TGTGCCAGCAGCTCCTTGCGACTAGCGGGAGGTGAGCAGTACGTC.

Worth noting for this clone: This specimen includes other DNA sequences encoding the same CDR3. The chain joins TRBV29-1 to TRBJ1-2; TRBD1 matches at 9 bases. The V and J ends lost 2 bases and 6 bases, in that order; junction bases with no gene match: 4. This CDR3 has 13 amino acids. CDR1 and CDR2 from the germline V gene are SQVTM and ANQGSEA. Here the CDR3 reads CSVEPGQGNGYTF. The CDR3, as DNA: TGCAGCGTTGAACCGGGACAGGGAAATGGCTACACCTTC.

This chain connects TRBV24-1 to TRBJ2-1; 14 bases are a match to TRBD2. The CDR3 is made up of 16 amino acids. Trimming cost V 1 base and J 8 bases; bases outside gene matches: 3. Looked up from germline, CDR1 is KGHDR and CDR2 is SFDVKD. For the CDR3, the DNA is TGTGCCACCAGTGATTTTGGGACTAGCGGGAGACATGAGCAGTTCTTC. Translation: CATSDFGTSGRHEQFF.

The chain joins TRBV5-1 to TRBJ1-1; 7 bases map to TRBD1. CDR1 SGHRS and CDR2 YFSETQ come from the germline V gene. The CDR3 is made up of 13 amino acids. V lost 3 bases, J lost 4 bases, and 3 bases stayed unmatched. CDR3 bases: TGCGCCAGCAGCTCGGGACAGATCACTGAAGCTTTCTTT. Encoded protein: CASSSGQITEAFF.